This is a list of T cell receptor beta chains from one sample in a study of cytomegalovirus exposure and HLA in healthy donors. Sequencing used immunoSEQ multiplex PCR; TCRdb keeps in-frame clones, though not all of them. The table shows about 73,000 clones, with about 75% occurring only once. Sequencing used PBMCs. Receptor source: a man aged 70 or older in good health and CMV-seronegative. The CDR3 runs from the conserved cysteine through the conserved F or W. Each record gives: clone size, V gene, CDR3 protein. The size of a clone is reported for some rows only, either as once, few or many, or as a class for expanded clones.

-,TRBV4-1,CASSQETETNYGYTF
-,TRBV5-1,CASSLFPSGGSGANVLTF
few,TRBV7-9,CASSKGETEAFF
-,TRBV7-2,CASSLSGRTTYEQYF
-,TRBV7-8,CASSPRGRNYYGYTF
-,TRBV7-2,CASSLNGGDEKLFF
-,TRBV7-7,CASSLGLSGPQETQYF
-,TRBV29-1,CSVEDQVTGYTDTQYF
-,TRBV5-3,CARSFRDRGKPGELFF
-,TRBV7-9,CASSPRAGTYNEQFF
-,TRBV9,CASSVAGLAGGGEQFF
-,TRBV6-1,CASSQPGTSTDTQYF
-,TRBV4-3,CASSQERYYSTDTQYF
-,TRBV10-3,CAIRGAGYNEQFF
-,TRBV5-6,CASSWRGTQYF
-,TRBV29-1,CSATGGADYGYTF
few,TRBV10-3,CAISKGTASTDTQYF
-,TRBV28,CASSTRTEGHQPQHF
-,TRBV12-5,CASAQAGDGAGGRTGELFF
few,TRBV25-1,CASSGPGNYQPQHF
-,TRBV9,CASSALLAGGTDTQYF
-,TRBV9,CASSVATSNNSPLHF
few,TRBV11-2,CASSLGDRVQPQHF
-,TRBV10-2,CASRAAARTDTQYF
-,TRBV13,CASSPYGQASYEQYF
-,TRBV18,CASSPDRVSGEQYF
-,TRBV29-1,CSVAGVDTEAFF
few,TRBV7-9,CASSLIDMNTEAFF
-,TRBV10-3,CATCPGLSLGGELFF
-,TRBV9,CASSRRTGEKETQYF
-,TRBV5-4,CASSPGQGPNYGYTF
-,TRBV29-1,CSVEGPAYEQYF
-,TRBV27,CASSKDRGSGANVLTF
-,TRBV19,CASSGGQGPSYEQYF
-,TRBV6-5,CASSQGQGVYGYTF
-,TRBV7-9,CASSFGGHSYEQYF
-,TRBV11-2,CASTQTSIGEQFF
-,TRBV19,CASSIFTSGNTQYF
-,TRBV5-4,CASSPGQSYGYTF
few,TRBV25-1,CASTPGLGTQYF
-,TRBV28,CASSSGALNEQFF
-,TRBV19,CASSIDRASNQPQHF
-,TRBV7-9,CAGQGAITSTDTQYF
-,TRBV15,CATSTGDGYYNEQFF
-,TRBV4-3,CASSPNRDRAWYEQYF
-,TRBV7-6,CASSLKLQGSYNEQFF
-,TRBV5-6,CASSQNRGLSSPLHF
-,TRBV4-3,CASSQEVRRQQYF
-,TRBV27,CASSLRTDAYEQYF
-,TRBV29-1,CSVSGTGGYEQYF
-,TRBV14,CASSLNGGSNEQFF